What follows are 7 T cell receptor beta chains derived from one specimen sequenced in a study of T-cell reconstitution after alpha-beta-depleted transplantation in children. A library of TCRbeta sequences, prepared with unique molecular identifiers, was generated. Each CDR3 protein gets one entry after TCRdb re-called the PCR reads with MiXCR. Here the sample spans about 600,000 distinct CDR3 sequences, 10% to 15% being singletons. This sample comprised PBMCs, mostly from graft donor cells, obtained 360 days after TCRalphabeta/CD19-depleted stem cell transplant. Source of these receptors: a male patient younger than 18 who had a stem cell transplant for acute myeloid leukemia, so the T cells may come from the graft donor.

The chain uses TRBV7-6 and TRBJ2-3; D is perhaps TRBD1 or TRBD2 (5 bases each). V gave up 3 bases and J gave up 1 base, with 20 bases separating them. CDR1 and CDR2 from the germline V gene are SGHVS and FNYEAQ. The CDR3 contains 18 residues. The CDR3 here is CASSLGRLRAPRTDTQYF. The CDR3, as DNA: TGTGCCAGCAGCTTGGGACGACTCAGAGCCCCTCGCACAGATACGCAGTATTTT.

This clonotype was detected many times. This chain joins TRBV20-1 and TRBJ1-5; no clear D gene. Germline V gives CDR1 DFQATT, CDR2 SNEGSKA (reference sequence). There are 11 residues in the CDR3. V was pared by 0 bases and J by 6 bases, with 3 bases between. In DNA, the CDR3 is TGCAGTGCTAGAGACGGTCAGCCCCAGCATTTT. Encoded protein: CSARDGQPQHF.

The chain's CDR3 is CASSQGLGVNTGELFF. CDR3 bases: TGCGCCAGCAGCCAAGGTTTAGGGGTGAACACCGGGGAGCTGTTTTTT. This rearrangement joins TRBV4-3 to TRBJ2-2; possible D gene TRBD1, 5 bases. This CDR3 is built from 16 residues. V lost 1 base, J lost 1 base, and 10 bases lay in between. Germline V gives CDR1 LGHNA, CDR2 YSLEER.

This clonotype was observed a handful of times. The chain has TRBV29-1 and TRBJ2-7, with a possible D match to TRBD1 (7 bases). Per germline, CDR1 SQVTM and CDR2 ANQGSEA. The CDR3 loop spans 14 amino acids. Trimming cost V 4 bases and J 4 bases, with 17 bases left between them. In DNA form, the CDR3 reads TGCAGCGTTGCTAGACAGGGCGGGAAATACGAGCAGTACTTC. The encoded protein is CSVARQGGKYEQYF.

The sample holds many counts of this clonotype. The chain recombines TRBV7-2 with TRBJ2-7; possible D gene TRBD2, 6 bases. Germline values: CDR1 SGHTA, CDR2 FQGNSA. CDR3 length: 15 amino acids. V gave up 5 bases and J gave up 2 bases, with 16 bases separating them. The CDR3 is CASSGRDQLTYEQYF. The CDR3 DNA follows: TGTGCCAGCAGCGGGCGGGACCAGCTGACCTACGAGCAGTACTTC.

The chain links TRBV11-3 to TRBJ2-2, with TRBD1 as a possible D gene (6 bases). The CDR3 runs to 15 residues. In germline, CDR1 is SGHNT, CDR2 YENEEA. V dropped 4 bases and J dropped 1 base, with 10 bases sitting between them. As DNA, the CDR3 is TGTGCCAGCAGCTCCCGGGACAAGAACACCGGGGAGCTGTTTTTT. It translates to CASSSRDKNTGELFF.

Concerning this clonotype: Possible read error: a much larger clone is one base away. CDR3 sequence reads: CASGYSTPSGRSSTQYF. The CDR3, as DNA: TGTGCCAGCGGTTACTCGACCCCCAGCGGGAGGTCGTCTACGCAGTATTTT. This sequence joins TRBV6-5 and TRBJ2-3, with 9 nucleotides matching TRBD2. From germline, CDR1 is MNHEY and CDR2 SVGAGI. The CDR3 has 17 amino acids.